This T cell receptor (beta chain) originates from a study of post-analysis software for immune sequencing data. Study-wide context: The study covered relapsing-remitting, secondary progressive and progressive-relapsing courses of multiple sclerosis.

The CDR3 contains 15 residues. The germline gives CDR1 MDHEN, CDR2 SYDVKM. V was shortened by 3 bases and J by 1 base, with 10 bases between the two germline ends. Study results and limitations: F-measure co-clustering was strong for batch-matched samples. Controls had lower frequencies than patients of about 5 TRBV segments, which included TRBV5-6, TRBV5-1 and TRBV20-1. Among multiple sclerosis patients, normalized Chao1 diversity was significantly below that of controls.

In the case of this clonotype: Its antigen is not known.

The library was made from cDNA and included unique molecular identifiers. In TCRdb, the PCR reads were re-called with MiXCR into one record per CDR3 protein. The data contain 400,000 to 500,000 distinct CDR3 sequences, 35% to 45% of them singletons. The chain recombines TRBV28 with TRBJ2-1; unclear D gene. The sequenced sample consisted of blood. This sequence originates from a girl aged 2-9 years with multiple sclerosis. This chain's CDR3 is CASSFIGRSYNEQFF. The CDR3 bases are TGTGCCAGCAGTTTTATTGGAAGGTCCTACAATGAGCAGTTCTTC.